This T cell receptor beta chain was documented in a study of radiotherapy plus CTLA-4 blockade in lung cancer. Study summary: Of all patients, 15% to 20% responded objectively and roughly 31% showed disease control. Study results and limitations: The best predictor of response was reported to be early blood T cell clone dynamics, with interferon-beta.

Assay: immunoSEQ multiplex PCR; the TCRdb copy retains only in-frame clones and omits some. The sample holds 77,000 or so clones, nearly 75% seen once. Germline CDR1 SGDLS, CDR2 YYNGEE. This CDR3 has 15 residues. The V end was cut by 4 bases, the J end by 8 bases, with 19 bases between. Turning to this clone: Its cognate antigen is unknown.

The chain recombines TRBV9 with TRBJ2-1, with D possibly matching TRBD2 (6 bases). The sequences come from peripheral blood, collected from a patient treated with radiotherapy plus ipilimumab. This clonotype was sampled from a human donor with non-small cell lung cancer whose response to radiotherapy plus ipilimumab could not be evaluated. CDR3: CASSPHSYGGDEQFF. The CDR3, as DNA: TGTGCCAGCAGCCCCCACAGTTACGGGGGAGATGAGCAGTTCTTC.